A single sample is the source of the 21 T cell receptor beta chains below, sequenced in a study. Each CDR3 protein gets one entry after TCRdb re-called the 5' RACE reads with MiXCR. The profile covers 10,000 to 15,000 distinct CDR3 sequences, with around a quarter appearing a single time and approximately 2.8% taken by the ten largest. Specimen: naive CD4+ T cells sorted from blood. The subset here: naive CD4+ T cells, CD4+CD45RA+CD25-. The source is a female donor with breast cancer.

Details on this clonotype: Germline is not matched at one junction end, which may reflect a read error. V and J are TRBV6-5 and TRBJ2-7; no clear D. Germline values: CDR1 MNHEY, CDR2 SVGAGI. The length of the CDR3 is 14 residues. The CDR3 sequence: CAGSSSGTSYEQYF. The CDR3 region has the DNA TGTGCCGGCAGTTCCTCCGGAACATCGTACGAGCAGTACTTC.

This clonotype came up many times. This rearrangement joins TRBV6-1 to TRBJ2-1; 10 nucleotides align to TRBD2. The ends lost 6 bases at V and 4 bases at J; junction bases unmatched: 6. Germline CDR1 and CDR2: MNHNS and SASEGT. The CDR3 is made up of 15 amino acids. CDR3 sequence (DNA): TGTGCCAGCAGCCCACGGACTAGCGGATACAATGAGCAGTTCTTC. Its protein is CASSPRTSGYNEQFF.

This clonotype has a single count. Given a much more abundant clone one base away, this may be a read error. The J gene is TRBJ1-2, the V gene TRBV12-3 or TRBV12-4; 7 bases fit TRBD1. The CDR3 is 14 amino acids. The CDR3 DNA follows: TGTGCCAGCAGTTGGGACAGAAGAAACTTTGGCTACACCTTC. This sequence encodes CASSWDRRNFGYTF.

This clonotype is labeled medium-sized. CDR3 sequence (DNA): TGTGCCACCAGCAGAGCGATAACTAGCGGGTTTTCCTACGAGCAGTACTTC. Amino acids: CATSRAITSGFSYEQYF. The chain combines TRBV15 with TRBJ2-7, with 9 bases fitting TRBD2. The CDR3 consists of 17 residues. Trimming removed 1 base from V and 1 base from J; junction bases left unmatched: 8. Germline assignment: CDR1 LNHNV and CDR2 YYDKDF (reference sequence).

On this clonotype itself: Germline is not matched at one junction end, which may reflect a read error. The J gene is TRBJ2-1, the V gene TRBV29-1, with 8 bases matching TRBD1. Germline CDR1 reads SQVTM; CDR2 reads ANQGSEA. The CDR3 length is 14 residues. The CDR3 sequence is CSTGPGGVYNEHFF. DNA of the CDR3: TGCAGTACGGGGCCAGGGGGCGTATACAATGAGCATTTCTTC.

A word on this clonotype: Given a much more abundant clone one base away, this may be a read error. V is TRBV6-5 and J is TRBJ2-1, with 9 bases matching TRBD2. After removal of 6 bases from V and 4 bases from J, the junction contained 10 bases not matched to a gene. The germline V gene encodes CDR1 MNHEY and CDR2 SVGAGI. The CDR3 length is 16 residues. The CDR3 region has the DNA TGTGCCAGCAGACGTCTGGCTAGCGGGATTTACAATGAGCAGTTCTTC. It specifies CASRRLASGIYNEQFF.

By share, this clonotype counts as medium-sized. The CDR3 DNA reads as TGCAGTGAGGGTTGGCCGGGACTCTGGAATGAGCAGTTCTTC. Protein: CSEGWPGLWNEQFF. The chain carries TRBV20-1 and TRBJ2-1; D may be TRBD2 (6 bases). There are 14 residues in the CDR3. V gave up 7 bases and J gave up 7 bases, with 20 bases separating them. From germline, CDR1 is DFQATT and CDR2 SNEGSKA (reference sequence).

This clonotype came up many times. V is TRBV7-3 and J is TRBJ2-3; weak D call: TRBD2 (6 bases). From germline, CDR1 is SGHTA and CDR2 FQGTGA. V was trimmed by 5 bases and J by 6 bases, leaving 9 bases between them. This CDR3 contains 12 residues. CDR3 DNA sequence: TGTGCCAGCAGCAATGGGGGGGATACGCAGTATTTT. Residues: CASSNGGDTQYF.

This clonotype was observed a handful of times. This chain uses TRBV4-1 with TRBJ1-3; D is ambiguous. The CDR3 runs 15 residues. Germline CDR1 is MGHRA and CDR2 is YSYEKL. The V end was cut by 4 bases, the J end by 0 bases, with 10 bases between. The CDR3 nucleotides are TGCGCCAGCAGCCCTTACCCTACCTCTGGAAACACCATATATTTT. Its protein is CASSPYPTSGNTIYF.

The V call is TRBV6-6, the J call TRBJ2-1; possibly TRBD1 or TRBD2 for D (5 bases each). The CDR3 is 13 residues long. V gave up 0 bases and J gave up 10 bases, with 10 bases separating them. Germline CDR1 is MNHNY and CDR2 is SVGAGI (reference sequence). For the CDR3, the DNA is TGTGCCAGCAGTTACTCCGCCGGGGCGGAGCAGTTCTTC. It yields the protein CASSYSAGAEQFF.

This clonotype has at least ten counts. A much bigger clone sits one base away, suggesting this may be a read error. CDR3 residues: CASSYSTGLRNEKLFF. The DNA of the CDR3 is TGTGCCAGCAGTTACTCAACAGGGTTGCGTAATGAAAAACTGTTTTTT. The chain is built from TRBV6-6 and TRBJ1-4; tentative D call: TRBD1 (6 bases). Germline assignment: CDR1 MNHNY and CDR2 SVGAGI (reference sequence). The CDR3 has 16 residues. Trimming shortened V by 0 bases and J by 4 bases, and 12 bases separated the two germline ends.

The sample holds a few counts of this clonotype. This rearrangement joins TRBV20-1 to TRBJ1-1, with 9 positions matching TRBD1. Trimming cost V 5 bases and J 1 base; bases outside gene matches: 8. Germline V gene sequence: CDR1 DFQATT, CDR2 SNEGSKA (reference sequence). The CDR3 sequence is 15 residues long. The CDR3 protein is CSAPGQGLRNTEAFF. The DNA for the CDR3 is TGCAGTGCTCCCGGACAGGGGCTTCGGAACACTGAAGCTTTCTTT.

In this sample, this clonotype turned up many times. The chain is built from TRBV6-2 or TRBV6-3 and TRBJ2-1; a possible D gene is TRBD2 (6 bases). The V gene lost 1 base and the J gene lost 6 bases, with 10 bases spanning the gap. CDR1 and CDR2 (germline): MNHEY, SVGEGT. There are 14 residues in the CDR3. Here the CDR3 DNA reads TGTGCCAGCAGTTACTTACTAGCAGGCAATGAGCAGTTCTTC. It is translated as CASSYLLAGNEQFF.

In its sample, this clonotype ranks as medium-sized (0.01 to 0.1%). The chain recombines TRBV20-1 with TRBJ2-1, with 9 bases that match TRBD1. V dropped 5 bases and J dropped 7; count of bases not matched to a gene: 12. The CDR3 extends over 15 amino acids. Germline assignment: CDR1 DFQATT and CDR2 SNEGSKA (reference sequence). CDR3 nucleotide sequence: TGCAGTGCTTGGGTACGGGACAGGGCATATAATGAGCAGTTCTTC. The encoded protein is CSAWVRDRAYNEQFF.

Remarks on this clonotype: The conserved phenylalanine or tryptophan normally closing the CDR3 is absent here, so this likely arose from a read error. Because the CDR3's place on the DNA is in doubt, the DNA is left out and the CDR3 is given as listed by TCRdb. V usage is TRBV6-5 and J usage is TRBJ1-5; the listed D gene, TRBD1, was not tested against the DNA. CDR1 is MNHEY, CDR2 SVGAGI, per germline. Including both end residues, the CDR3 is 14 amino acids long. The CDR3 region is CASSYGGSNQPQHL.

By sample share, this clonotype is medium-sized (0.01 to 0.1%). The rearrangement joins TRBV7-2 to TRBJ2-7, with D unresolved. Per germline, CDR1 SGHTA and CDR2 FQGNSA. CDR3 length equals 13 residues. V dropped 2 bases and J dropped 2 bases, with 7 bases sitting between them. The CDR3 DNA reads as TGTGCCAGCAGCTTATTCGAGACCTACGAGCAGTACTTC. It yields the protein CASSLFETYEQYF.

In DNA, the CDR3 is TGTGCCAGCGTAGCGGGAGTGCCAGATACGCAGTATTTT. Its protein product is CASVAGVPDTQYF. V is TRBV6-5 and J is TRBJ2-3; 9 nucleotides align to TRBD2. This CDR3 is 13 amino acids long. V was pared by 8 bases and J by 4 bases, with 4 bases of the junction left unmatched. Germline assignment: CDR1 MNHEY and CDR2 SVGAGI.

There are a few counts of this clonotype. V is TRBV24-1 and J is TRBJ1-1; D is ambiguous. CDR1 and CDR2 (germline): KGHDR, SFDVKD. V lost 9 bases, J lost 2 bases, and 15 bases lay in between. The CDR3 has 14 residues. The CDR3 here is CATVGPGSNTEAFF. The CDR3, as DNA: TGTGCCACCGTCGGTCCCGGATCAAACACTGAAGCTTTCTTT.

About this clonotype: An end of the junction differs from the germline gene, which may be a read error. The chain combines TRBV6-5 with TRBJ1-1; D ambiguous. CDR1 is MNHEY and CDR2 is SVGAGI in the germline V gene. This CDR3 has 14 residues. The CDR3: CASAPGGRGSEAFF. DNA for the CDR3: TGTGCCAGCGCCCCCGGAGGGAGAGGATCTGAGGCTTTCTTT.

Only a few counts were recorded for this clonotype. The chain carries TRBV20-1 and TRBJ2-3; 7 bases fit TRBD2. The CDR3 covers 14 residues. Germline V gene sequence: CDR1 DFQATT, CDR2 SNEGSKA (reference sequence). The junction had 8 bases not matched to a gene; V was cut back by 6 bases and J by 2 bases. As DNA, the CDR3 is TGCAGTGCAGCGGGACTATCAGTCACAGATACGCAGTATTTT. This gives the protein CSAAGLSVTDTQYF.

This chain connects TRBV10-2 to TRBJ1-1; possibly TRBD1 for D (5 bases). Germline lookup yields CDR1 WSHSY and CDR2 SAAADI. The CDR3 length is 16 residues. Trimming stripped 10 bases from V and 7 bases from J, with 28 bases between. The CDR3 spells CAIVPGLGFLVNEAFF. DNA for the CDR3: TGCGCCATCGTCCCGGGACTGGGGTTCCTAGTTAATGAAGCTTTCTTT.